This T cell receptor beta chain was identified in a study of T cell responses to AZD1222 COVID-19 vaccine. Pooling covered second doses at about 4 or about 12 weeks. Produced via immunoSEQ multiplex PCR; TCRdb's table is partial and in-frame only. Of 80,000 to 100,000 clones in the sample, approximately 83% are singletons; the top ten hold about 12%. This CDR3 has 13 residues. CDR1 is ENHRY and CDR2 is SYGVKD in the germline V gene. Trimming shortened V by 2 bases and J by 8 bases, and 9 bases separated the two germline ends. Study-wide results and caveats: The repertoires were collected only after the peak T cell response. Donors, mostly white British, included more females; clonal diversity was possibly underestimated. Distributed over spike, vaccine-associated CD4 TCRs predominated at 160-218 and 743-854.

Points on this clone: Its antigen is unidentified.

Specimen: peripheral blood, collected 28 days after the second AZD1222 dose. The sequence derives from an adult who received the AZD1222 COVID-19 vaccine. This chain joins TRBV10-3 and TRBJ1-4, with TRBD1 as a possible D gene (6 bases). The DNA for the CDR3 is TGTGCCATCAGTGAGATTCAGGGGGAAAAACTGTTTTTT. Protein product: CAISEIQGEKLFF.